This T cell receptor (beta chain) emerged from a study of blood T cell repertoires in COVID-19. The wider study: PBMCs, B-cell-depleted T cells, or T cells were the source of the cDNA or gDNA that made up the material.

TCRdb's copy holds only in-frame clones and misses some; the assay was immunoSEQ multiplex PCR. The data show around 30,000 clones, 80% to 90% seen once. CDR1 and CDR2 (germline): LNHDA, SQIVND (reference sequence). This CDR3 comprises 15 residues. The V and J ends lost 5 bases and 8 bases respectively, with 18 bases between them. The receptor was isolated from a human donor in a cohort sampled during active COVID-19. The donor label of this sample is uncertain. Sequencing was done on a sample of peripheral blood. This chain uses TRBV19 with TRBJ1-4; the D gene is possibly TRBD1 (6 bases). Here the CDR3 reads CASSVTGHSEEKLFF. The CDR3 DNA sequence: TGTGCCAGTAGTGTAACGGGACATTCGGAGGAAAAACTGTTTTTT.